A selection of T cell receptor beta chains follows, all from one sample in a study of blood T cell repertoires in COVID-19. Sequenced by immunoSEQ multiplex PCR; TCRdb stores in-frame clones only, minus some. The sample consists of 110,000 or so clones, around 85% of them appearing once. The sequencing sample was made of peripheral blood. These receptors all come from a woman in her fifties or sixties with COVID-19, enrolled during active disease. Each CDR3 is given with its conserved first and last residue. D genes are given only for firm matches. Where a row states a size, it is once, few, many or the class of an expanded clone; other rows omit it.

>-|-|TRBV4-1|TRBJ1-2
TGCGCCAGCAGCCACGCTTCCGGGGTACTCTATGGCTACACCTTC
CASSHASGVLYGYTF
>-|-|TRBV3-1/TRBV3-2|TRBJ1-6
TGTGCCAGCAGCCAAGGTGTCCACTCCTATAATTCACCCCTCCACTTT
CASSQGVHSYNSPLHF
>-|-|TRBV19|TRBJ1-2
TGTGCCAGTACCCGGGGAGCTAACTATGGCTACACCTTC
CASTRGANYGYTF
>few|TRBD1|TRBV9|TRBJ1-4
TGTGCCAGCAGCGTAGGACAGGGGGAAAAAGAAAAACTGTTTTTT
CASSVGQGEKEKLFF
>-|TRBD1|TRBV27|TRBJ1-1
TGTGCCAGCAGTTCCCGTGGGACAGGGGTTTTCACTGAAGCTTTCTTT
CASSSRGTGVFTEAFF
>-|TRBD1|TRBV19|TRBJ1-1
TGTGCCAGTAGTATAGATTCGAGGACAGGGTGGATTGGGGACGCCCCGAAGGATGAAGCTTTCTTT
CASSIDSRTGWIGDAPKDEAFF
>-|-|TRBV7-9|TRBJ1-2
TGTGCCAGCAGCTACTTATTTGCGGGCTATGGCTACACCTTC
CASSYLFAGYGYTF
>-|-|TRBV29-1|TRBJ1-1
TGCAGCGTTGAACACGGGGTGCAGGCTTTCTTT
CSVEHGVQAFF
>-|TRBD2|TRBV7-2|TRBJ2-1
TGTGCCAGCAGCCCGGTGGGAGCGGGGGGGCAATACAATGAGCAGTTCTTC
CASSPVGAGGQYNEQFF
>once|TRBD1|TRBV5-1|TRBJ1-5
TGCGCCAGCAGGGCTACCGGGACAGAGCATCAGCCCCAGCATTTT
CASRATGTEHQPQHF
>-|-|TRBV19|TRBJ2-7
TGTGCCAGTAGTCGCGGGGAGACTTTCTACGAGCAGTACTTC
CASSRGETFYEQYF
>-|-|TRBV6-5|TRBJ1-2
TGTGCCAGCCACGCCAAGGGGTCTCTCTATGGCTACACCTTC
CASHAKGSLYGYTF
>-|-|TRBV18|TRBJ2-3
TGTGCCAGCTCACCACGAAAGGCCACAGGGCTAAGCACAGATACGCAGTATTTT
CASSPRKATGLSTDTQYF
>-|-|TRBV9|TRBJ1-3
TGTGCCAGCAGCGTAAGCGGCTCGGGGGGAAACACCATATATTTT
CASSVSGSGGNTIYF